This is a list of T cell receptor beta chains from one sample in a study of OX40 agonist ivuxolimab in advanced cancers. Sequencing was performed with immunoSEQ multiplex PCR; in TCRdb, only in-frame clones are kept and a portion is missing. The data contain about 71,000 clones, over 90% of them singletons. The sample here was CD4+ or CD8+ T cells sorted from blood, taken in a trial of the OX40 agonist ivuxolimab. The receptors originated from an adult with an advanced solid tumor such as melanoma, head and neck, liver or kidney cancer. Both conserved end residues are part of each CDR3. The D gene is left open where the match is weak. Clone size is not always given. Where it is, it says once, few, many or a class for expanded clones.

D | J | V | size | length | CDR3 | DNA
NA | TRBJ1-3 | TRBV9 | once | 15 | CASSDDGSSGNTIYF | TGTGCCAGCAGCGACGACGGAAGCTCTGGAAACACCATATATTTT
TRBD2 | TRBJ2-3 | TRBV28 | NA | 18 | CASSRPPSGRARPDTQYF | TGTGCCAGCAGTCGGCCCCCTAGCGGGAGGGCCCGGCCAGATACGCAGTATTTT
TRBD1 | TRBJ1-2 | TRBV13 | NA | 17 | CASSHGTGGASSYGYTF | TGTGCCAGCAGCCATGGGACAGGGGGCGCATCTAGCTATGGCTACACCTTC
NA | TRBJ2-3 | TRBV11-2 | NA | 12 | CASSLDELSQYF | TGTGCCAGCAGCTTAGATGAGTTGTCGCAGTATTTT
NA | TRBJ2-3 | TRBV4-3 | NA | 17 | CASSQDLVGSFGGTQYF | TGCGCCAGCAGCCAAGATCTTGTGGGTTCTTTTGGTGGTACGCAGTATTTT
TRBD1 | TRBJ2-1 | TRBV2 | NA | 14 | CAWGGRDRDNEQFF | TGTGCCTGGGGGGGCCGGGACAGGGACAATGAGCAGTTCTTC
NA | TRBJ2-7 | TRBV25-1 | NA | 14 | CASSESYRTYEQYF | TGTGCCAGCAGTGAATCCTATAGAACCTACGAGCAGTACTTC
NA | TRBJ2-2 | TRBV5-1 | NA | 15 | CASSLRGVNTGELFF | TGCGCCAGCAGCTTACGAGGGGTAAACACCGGGGAGCTGTTTTTT
NA | TRBJ2-1 | TRBV5-4 | NA | 14 | CASSRLSSDNEQFF | TGTGCCAGCAGCCGCCTCAGCTCAGACAATGAGCAGTTCTTC
NA | TRBJ2-4 | TRBV15 | NA | 15 | CATSRVGLAKNIQYF | TGTGCCACCAGCAGAGTCGGGCTAGCCAAAAACATTCAGTACTTC
NA | TRBJ2-2 | TRBV28 | once | 14 | CGGSSRANTGELFF | TGTGGTGGGAGTTCTAGGGCGAACACCGGGGAGCTGTTTTTT
TRBD2 | TRBJ2-7 | TRBV7-2 | NA | 16 | CASRPTGTRDSYEQYF | TGTGCCAGCAGGCCTACCGGGACTAGGGATTCCTACGAGCAGTACTTC
TRBD1 | TRBJ1-3 | TRBV5-1 | NA | 18 | CASSLEAGGRGSGNTIYF | TGCGCCAGCAGCTTGGAGGCAGGGGGTCGAGGTTCCGGAAACACCATATATTTT
TRBD1 | TRBJ2-3 | TRBV4-3 | NA | 15 | CASSQETGWADTQYF | TGCGCCAGCAGCCAAGAGACAGGGTGGGCAGATACGCAGTATTTT
NA | TRBJ2-7 | TRBV27 | NA | 16 | CASTLMGAAGIYEQYF | TGTGCCAGCACCCTAATGGGGGCGGCGGGGATCTACGAGCAGTACTTC
NA | TRBJ1-4 | TRBV28 | NA | 15 | CASHYVRDTNEKLFF | TGTGCCAGCCATTATGTCCGGGACACTAATGAAAAACTGTTTTTT
NA | TRBJ2-2 | TRBV27 | NA | 14 | CASSLGQYTGELFF | TGTGCCAGCAGTTTAGGACAGTACACCGGGGAGCTGTTTTTT
TRBD2 | TRBJ2-7 | TRBV29-1 | NA | 13 | CSVVGGVSYEQYF | TGCAGCGTTGTCGGGGGGGTGTCCTACGAGCAGTACTTC
NA | TRBJ2-4 | TRBV27 | NA | 14 | CASSLGGAKNIQYF | TGTGCCAGCAGTTTAGGGGGTGCCAAAAACATTCAGTACTTC
TRBD1 | TRBJ1-1 | TRBV7-8 | NA | 15 | CASSLIPGGNTEAFF | TGTGCCAGCAGCTTAATACCAGGGGGAAACACTGAAGCTTTCTTT
NA | TRBJ2-5 | TRBV19 | NA | 16 | CASSIGAGAGGETQYF | TGTGCCAGTAGTATAGGGGCAGGGGCAGGCGGAGAGACCCAGTACTTC
TRBD2 | TRBJ2-7 | TRBV6-5 | NA | 15 | CASSYSAGRANEQYF | TGTGCCAGCAGTTACTCGGCCGGGAGGGCAAACGAGCAGTACTTC
NA | TRBJ2-1 | TRBV15 | NA | 18 | CATSRDGGLVMSYNEQFF | TGTGCCACCAGCAGAGATGGGGGCCTAGTCATGTCCTACAATGAGCAGTTCTTC
NA | TRBJ1-1 | TRBV5-1 | NA | 15 | CASSWRGSPGTEAFF | TGCGCCAGCAGCTGGCGGGGATCCCCTGGGACTGAAGCTTTCTTT
NA | TRBJ1-2 | TRBV2 | NA | 12 | CASFGGGYGYTF | TGTGCCAGTTTTGGGGGGGGCTATGGCTACACCTTC
TRBD1 | TRBJ1-1 | TRBV28 | NA | 14 | CASSFRTGGTEAFF | TGTGCCAGCAGTTTTAGGACAGGGGGCACTGAAGCTTTCTTT
NA | TRBJ2-7 | TRBV27 | NA | 14 | CASSFGGGAYEQYF | TGTGCCAGCAGTTTCGGTGGGGGAGCCTACGAGCAGTACTTC
TRBD2 | TRBJ2-7 | TRBV28 | NA | 19 | CASSGRGLAGVLNYYEQYF | TGTGCCAGCAGTGGACGGGGACTAGCGGGAGTTCTGAACTACTACGAGCAGTACTTC
NA | TRBJ1-1 | TRBV19 | NA | 15 | CASSIPGVMTKGAFF | TGTGCCAGTAGTATACCAGGGGTAATGACGAAGGGGGCTTTCTTT
NA | TRBJ1-6 | TRBV23-1 | NA | 15 | CASNTCGGYNSPLHF | TGCGCCAGCAACACCTGCGGGGGCTATAATTCACCCCTCCACTTT
NA | TRBJ2-3 | TRBV5-4 | NA | 13 | CASSLIGTDTQYF | TGTGCCAGCAGCTTGATTGGAACAGATACGCAGTATTTT
TRBD2 | TRBJ2-5 | TRBV19 | NA | 18 | CASRKWEASGGGQETQYF | TGTGCCAGTAGAAAATGGGAAGCTAGCGGGGGAGGACAAGAGACCCAGTACTTC
TRBD1 | TRBJ1-4 | TRBV7-9 | NA | 17 | CASSLGGQGGFNEKLFF | TGTGCCAGCAGCTTAGGGGGACAGGGAGGATTTAATGAAAAACTGTTTTTT
TRBD1 | TRBJ2-3 | TRBV27 | NA | 15 | CASSLFQGATDTQYF | TGTGCCAGCAGTTTATTTCAGGGGGCAACAGATACGCAGTATTTT
NA | TRBJ1-2 | TRBV5-8 | NA | 13 | CASSWRGNYGYTF | TGTGCCAGCAGCTGGAGAGGAAACTATGGCTACACCTTC
NA | TRBJ2-2 | TRBV5-5 | NA | 15 | CASSLSTGSGGELFF | TGTGCCAGCAGCTTGTCAACGGGGAGCGGCGGGGAGCTGTTTTTT
NA | TRBJ1-6 | TRBV7-9 | NA | 15 | CASSLVGARRSPLHF | TGTGCCAGCAGCTTAGTGGGGGCGCGGCGTTCACCCCTCCACTTT
TRBD1 | TRBJ1-1 | TRBV5-1 | once | 14 | CASSPGTGNTEAFF | TGCGCCAGCAGCCCGGGGACAGGGAACACTGAAGCTTTCTTT
NA | TRBJ2-2 | TRBV28 | NA | 20 | CASSFRLYWTEDLNTGELFF | TGTGCCAGCAGTTTTCGGCTTTACTGGACAGAGGATCTGAACACCGGGGAGCTGTTTTTT
NA | TRBJ2-2 | TRBV7-8 | NA | 13 | CASSLVPGRELFF | TGTGCCAGCAGCCTAGTCCCTGGCAGGGAGCTGTTTTTT
TRBD2 | TRBJ2-7 | TRBV27 | NA | 13 | CASSSWGGYEQYF | TGTGCCAGCAGCAGCTGGGGGGGCTACGAGCAGTACTTC
NA | TRBJ2-5 | TRBV15 | NA | 13 | CATSRIERETQYF | TGTGCCACCAGCAGGATCGAAAGAGAGACCCAGTACTTC
TRBD1 | TRBJ2-1 | TRBV9 | once | 16 | CASSASDRGHYNEQFF | TGTGCCAGCAGCGCCTCTGACAGGGGGCACTACAATGAGCAGTTCTTC